This T cell receptor (beta chain) was sequenced for a study of PD-1 blockade in mismatch repair-deficient tumors. Study results and limitations: Tumor-resident clones, often undetectable pretreatment in blood, expanded then contracted after pembrolizumab. All three positive peptides came from frameshift mutations, yielding over a hundred blood TCRs.

Specified time point: identical roughly 10-day culture without peptide (control). Under ten ELISpot-reactive neoantigen peptides each drove an approximately ten-day in vitro stimulation. For this clone: Its antigen is currently unknown.

The table came from immunoSEQ multiplex PCR; TCRdb's copy has only in-frame clones and leaves some out. The sample lists roughly 14,000 clones, under 90% occurring once. V lost 4 bases and J lost 3; bases outside the gene matches: 8. Germline V gene sequence: CDR1 MDHEN, CDR2 SYDVKM. This CDR3 region has 17 residues. The specimen comprised cells cultured in vitro, sampled from a patient treated with pembrolizumab. The chain is built from TRBV28 and TRBJ2-1; 11 bases are a match to TRBD2. The receptor's source is an adult with mismatch repair-deficient cancer. The DNA for the CDR3 is TGTGCCAGCAGTTCCCTACACACTAGCGGGAGCTACAATGAGCAGTTCTTC. This sequence encodes CASSSLHTSGSYNEQFF. The complete variable domain, with remaining parts taken from reference TRBV28 and TRBJ2-1, reads DVKVTQSSRYLVKRTGEKVFLECVQDMDHENMFWYRQDPGLGLRLIYFSYDVKMKEKGDIPEGYSVSREKKERFSLILESASTNQTSMYLCASSSLHTSGSYNEQFFGPGTRLTVL.